Listed below are T cell receptor beta chains from one sample, sequenced in a study of blood T cells in healthy people across ages. Each CDR3 protein gets one entry after TCRdb re-called the 5' RACE reads with MiXCR. The profile covers about 650,000 distinct CDR3 sequences, with 52% appearing a single time and approximately 12% taken by the ten largest. Sequencing was done on a sample of blood. The receptors here all came from a woman of 80 years or more in good health. The CDR3 runs from the conserved cysteine through the conserved F or W. The order of the fields is V gene, clone size, J gene, D gene, CDR3 DNA, CDR3 protein. A D gene is named only where the DNA matches it firmly. Clone sizes are given selectively: once, few, many, or a class where the clone is expanded.

v_gene: TRBV20-1; abundance: -; j_gene: TRBJ2-7; d_gene: -; CDR3nt: TGCAGTGCTCCGAGCACACGGGGAAGCTCCTACGAGCAGTACTTC; CDR3aa: CSAPSTRGSSYEQYF
v_gene: TRBV3-1; abundance: -; j_gene: TRBJ2-2; d_gene: -; CDR3nt: TGTGCCAGCAACCCAGCGGCTGGTCGTCCCGGGGAGCTGTTTTTT; CDR3aa: CASNPAAGRPGELFF
v_gene: TRBV12-3/TRBV12-4; abundance: -; j_gene: TRBJ2-7; d_gene: TRBD1; CDR3nt: TGTACCAGCAGTTTAGCCTTAGACGGACAGGGGGCCGAGCAGTACTTC; CDR3aa: CTSSLALDGQGAEQYF
v_gene: TRBV28; abundance: many; j_gene: TRBJ1-1; d_gene: -; CDR3nt: TGTGCCAGCAGTCATTACCCCTCGACCAGAATGGGCACTGAAGCTTTCTTT; CDR3aa: CASSHYPSTRMGTEAFF
v_gene: TRBV10-3; abundance: many; j_gene: TRBJ2-5; d_gene: -; CDR3nt: TGTGCCATCAGTGAAGGTCAGGGGGGGATTGAGACCCAGTACTTC; CDR3aa: CAISEGQGGIETQYF
v_gene: TRBV6-6; abundance: -; j_gene: TRBJ1-5; d_gene: -; CDR3nt: TGTGCCAGCACCGGGACCGAAAGTCAGCCCCAGCATTTT; CDR3aa: CASTGTESQPQHF
v_gene: TRBV29-1; abundance: few; j_gene: TRBJ2-7; d_gene: TRBD1; CDR3nt: TGCAGCGTTGGGGGCGACAGGGGACTTTACAATGAGCAGTACTTC; CDR3aa: CSVGGDRGLYNEQYF
v_gene: TRBV28; abundance: few; j_gene: TRBJ2-5; d_gene: -; CDR3nt: TGTGCCAGCAGTTTAGGGACTCAGCAGTACTTC; CDR3aa: CASSLGTQQYF
v_gene: TRBV7-2; abundance: -; j_gene: TRBJ1-6; d_gene: -; CDR3nt: TGTGCCTCCGGGCCCAATAATTCACCCCTCCACTTT; CDR3aa: CASGPNNSPLHF
v_gene: TRBV4-3; abundance: -; j_gene: TRBJ1-2; d_gene: -; CDR3nt: TGCGCCAGCAGCCAAGATACGGGGGCGGTCTACACCTTC; CDR3aa: CASSQDTGAVYTF
v_gene: TRBV6-5; abundance: many; j_gene: TRBJ2-2; d_gene: -; CDR3nt: TGTGCCAGCAGGGACCTTCCCGGGGAGCTGTTTTTT; CDR3aa: CASRDLPGELFF
v_gene: TRBV5-5; abundance: once; j_gene: TRBJ1-1; d_gene: -; CDR3nt: TGTGCCAGCAGCCCGCTTGGGGAGCGGAACACTGAAGCTTTCTTT; CDR3aa: CASSPLGERNTEAFF
v_gene: TRBV19; abundance: -; j_gene: TRBJ2-3; d_gene: TRBD2; CDR3nt: TGTGCCAGTGTAGCGGGAGGGCGTTCAGATACGCAGTATTTT; CDR3aa: CASVAGGRSDTQYF
v_gene: TRBV7-3; abundance: many; j_gene: TRBJ2-1; d_gene: TRBD2; CDR3nt: TGTGCCAGCAGCTTTCCGGGGACTAGTAGGGGTGAGCAGTTCTTC; CDR3aa: CASSFPGTSRGEQFF
v_gene: TRBV7-2; abundance: many; j_gene: TRBJ1-1; d_gene: -; CDR3nt: TGTGCCAGCAGACTAGGAGTATTGGGCACTGAAGCTTTCTTT; CDR3aa: CASRLGVLGTEAFF
v_gene: TRBV29-1; abundance: -; j_gene: TRBJ2-3; d_gene: -; CDR3nt: TGCAGCGCCGCCATAGGGCCCACAGATACGCAGTATTTT; CDR3aa: CSAAIGPTDTQYF
v_gene: TRBV5-1; abundance: -; j_gene: TRBJ2-7; d_gene: -; CDR3nt: TGCGCCAGCAGCTTGGAAAAGGGGGAGCAGTACTTC; CDR3aa: CASSLEKGEQYF
v_gene: TRBV15; abundance: -; j_gene: TRBJ1-5; d_gene: -; CDR3nt: TGTGCCACCAGCAGAGGCCGACAGCTTAGCAATCAGCCCCAGCATTTT; CDR3aa: CATSRGRQLSNQPQHF
v_gene: TRBV6-2/TRBV6-3; abundance: -; j_gene: TRBJ2-7; d_gene: -; CDR3nt: TGTGCCAGCAGTAATGGGGAAGAATACGAGCAGTACTTC; CDR3aa: CASSNGEEYEQYF